A single sample gave rise to the 29 T cell receptor beta chains below, sequenced in a study of T cell responses to AZD1222 COVID-19 vaccine (dated by TCRdb to the early 2020s). According to the study, the label for this sample's time point signals: baseline before first vaccination. Library preparation employed the immunoSEQ multiplex PCR assay. Not all clones reach the TCRdb copy of this immuneACCESS table, which keeps in-frame sequences only. Checked studies attribute under half of the gap to unresolved V genes and leave the rest unexplained. The sample yields about 130,000 clones; approximately 91% were counted once. Roughly 6.3% of the sample goes to the ten largest clones. The input for sequencing was peripheral blood, taken on day 0 of AZD1222 vaccination. The source of these receptors is an adult in good health.

As DNA, the CDR3 is TGTGCCAGCAGTGAAGCGGGGTTTGGGGGCGAAGCTTTCTTT. Translation: CASSEAGFGGEAFF. The chain links TRBV6-1 to TRBJ1-1; the D gene is possibly TRBD1 (6 bases). The germline V gene has CDR1 MNHNS and CDR2 SASEGT. The V gene lost 0 bases and the J gene lost 8 bases, with 13 bases spanning the gap. This CDR3 is 14 amino acids long.

The chain recombines TRBV28 with TRBJ1-2; 9 bases agree with TRBD1. Germline V CDR1 and CDR2: MDHEN, SYDVKM. The J segment lost 2 bases and the V segment lost 6 bases, leaving 7 bases of the junction unmatched. The CDR3 extends over 15 amino acids. CDR3: CASSRPGTGNYGYTF. The CDR3 DNA reads TGTGCCAGCAGCCGCCCCGGGACAGGGAACTATGGCTACACCTTC.

The CDR3: CASSPLGPNSNQPQHF. The CDR3 DNA is TGCGCCAGCAGCCCCCTGGGACCAAATAGCAATCAGCCCCAGCATTTT. This chain connects TRBV5-1 to TRBJ1-5; TRBD1 might be the D (5 bases). The length of the CDR3 is 16 residues. Germline V CDR1 and CDR2: SGHRS, YFSETQ. Deletions cut 4 bases from V and 0 bases from J, with 14 bases between.

V gene TRBV18 combines with J gene TRBJ1-5; a weak D match, TRBD1 (6 bases). The CDR3 runs 15 residues. CDR1 is KGHSH, CDR2 LQKENI, per germline. Trimming shortened V by 3 bases and J by 9 bases, and 18 bases separated the two germline ends. CDR3 sequence (DNA): TGTGCCAGCTCACCGGAACCAGGGGTGTGGGTGCCCCAGCATTTT. It encodes CASSPEPGVWVPQHF.

This chain connects TRBV6-5 to TRBJ1-4, with D possibly TRBD1 on 5 matching bases. The V and J ends lost 7 bases and 7 bases respectively, with 10 bases between them. This CDR3 comprises 12 residues. Germline V gene lookup returns CDR1 MNHEY and CDR2 SVGAGI. CDR3 sequence (DNA): TGTGCCAGCAACCAGGGTCGTGAAAAACTGTTTTTT. This encodes CASNQGREKLFF.

The chain has TRBV19 and TRBJ2-7; D is perhaps TRBD1 or TRBD2 (5 bases each). This CDR3 comprises 14 residues. The V gene's germline CDR1 is LNHDA and CDR2 SQIVND (reference sequence). V lost 6 bases and J 7 bases, leaving 19 bases between the germline ends. The chain's CDR3 is CASSLVGASVEQYF. The CDR3 region has the DNA TGTGCCAGTAGCCTTGTCGGGGCGAGTGTTGAGCAGTACTTC.

The chain links TRBV25-1 to TRBJ1-1, with TRBD1 as a possible D gene (5 bases). The CDR3 contains 15 residues. CDR1 and CDR2 from the germline V gene are MGHDK and SYGVNS. Trimming pared 5 bases from V and 4 bases from J, leaving 17 bases between. CDR3 in amino acids: CASSLGQGRFTEAFF. CDR3 bases: TGTGCCAGCAGTCTCGGCCAGGGTAGGTTCACTGAAGCTTTCTTT.

V usage is TRBV25-1 and J usage is TRBJ2-3; no clear D gene. CDR1 is MGHDK, CDR2 SYGVNS, per germline. The CDR3 is made up of 11 amino acids. The germline V and J ends were trimmed by 7 bases and 7 bases, with 9 bases remaining between them. The CDR3 reads CASTRGYTQYF. CDR3 sequence (DNA): TGTGCCAGCACTCGTGGGTATACGCAGTATTTT.

This sequence joins TRBV11-1 and TRBJ1-2, with 8 bases lining up with TRBD1. This CDR3 contains 15 residues. The J segment lost 6 bases and the V segment lost 5 bases, leaving 11 bases of the junction unmatched. Germline CDR1 SGHAT, CDR2 FQDESV (reference sequence). CDR3 region: CASSPSDRVIDGYTF. Here the CDR3 DNA reads TGTGCCAGCAGCCCATCGGACAGGGTCATCGATGGCTACACCTTC.

This chain connects TRBV20-1 to TRBJ1-2, with TRBD1 matching 7 bases. CDR3 size: 15 residues. The germline V gene encodes CDR1 DFQATT and CDR2 SNEGSKA (reference sequence). J was trimmed by 2 bases and V by 3 bases; bases with no gene match: 9. CDR3: CSASLSGTANYGYTF. CDR3 DNA: TGCAGTGCTAGTTTATCCGGGACAGCCAACTATGGCTACACCTTC.

The chain recombines TRBV28 with TRBJ1-2; D call uncertain. Per germline, CDR1 MDHEN and CDR2 SYDVKM. The V end lost 6 bases, the J end lost 7 bases, and 12 bases lay between the germline ends. CDR3 length: 12 residues. The CDR3 region is CASRDTVGGYTF. The CDR3 DNA is TGTGCCAGCAGAGATACAGTTGGTGGCTACACCTTC.

V usage is TRBV6-6 and J usage is TRBJ1-2; 7 nucleotides align to TRBD1. CDR3 length: 15 residues. The germline gives CDR1 MNHNY, CDR2 SVGAGI (reference sequence). V lost 2 bases to trimming and J lost 2 bases; unmatched junction nucleotides: 5. The CDR3, as DNA: TGTGCCAGCAGTTACCCGTTGACAGGGAACTATGGCTACACCTTC. It yields the protein CASSYPLTGNYGYTF.

This chain links TRBV7-2 with TRBJ2-3; 14 nucleotides align to TRBD2. The germline CDR1 and CDR2 sequences are SGHTA and FQGNSA. This CDR3 region has 17 residues. V shed 3 bases and J 1 base; nucleotides not matched to a gene: 3. The CDR3 DNA sequence: TGTGCCAGCAGCTTGGGACTAGCGGGGGTTGGCACAGATACGCAGTATTTT. Amino acids: CASSLGLAGVGTDTQYF.

This sequence joins TRBV19 and TRBJ1-2; D gene uncertain. The CDR3 runs 12 residues. From germline, CDR1 is LNHDA and CDR2 SQIVND (reference sequence). V lost 4 bases, J lost 8 bases, and 11 bases lay in between. Here the CDR3 DNA reads TGTGCCAGTAGTACCGACATATTCGGCTACACCTTC. It yields the protein CASSTDIFGYTF.

The V gene is TRBV7-3, the J gene TRBJ1-2, with unresolved D. The CDR3 is 13 residues long. Trimming shortened V by 5 bases and J by 0 bases, and 7 bases separated the two germline ends. The germline gives CDR1 SGHTA, CDR2 FQGTGA. CDR3 sequence: CASSLGANYGYTF. DNA for the CDR3: TGTGCCAGCAGCCTCGGGGCTAACTATGGCTACACCTTC.

This clone turned up a few times. This chain joins TRBV3-1 (or the pseudogene TRBV3-2) and TRBJ2-1; TRBD2 matches 7 bases. This CDR3 region has 18 residues. The V gene's germline CDR1 is LGHDT and CDR2 YNNKEL (reference sequence). J was trimmed by 5 bases and V by 1 base; bases with no gene match: 14. CDR3 region: CASSQVISGGGRHNEQFF. DNA for the CDR3: TGTGCCAGCAGCCAAGTAATCTCAGGCGGGGGTAGGCACAATGAGCAGTTCTTC.

This chain links TRBV4-1 with TRBJ1-2; possibly TRBD1 for D (5 bases). The CDR3 contains 17 residues. Germline assignment: CDR1 MGHRA and CDR2 YSYEKL. Between the trimmed V and J ends, which lost 0 bases and 2 bases, there was a span of 16 bases. This CDR3 is CASSQDLPWKGNYGYTF. The DNA of the CDR3 is TGCGCCAGCAGCCAAGATTTGCCGTGGAAGGGGAACTATGGCTACACCTTC.

This rearrangement joins TRBV6-5 to TRBJ1-1; D remains ambiguous. The CDR3 contains 13 residues. CDR1 is MNHEY and CDR2 is SVGAGI in the germline V gene. The V end lost 7 bases, the J end lost 3 bases, and 12 bases lay between the germline ends. The DNA for the CDR3 is TGTGCCAGCAAGGTGGGCGGTCACACTGAAGCTTTCTTT. This encodes CASKVGGHTEAFF.

The chain is built from TRBV14 and TRBJ1-1; D is uncertain. This CDR3 is built from 11 residues. Germline loops: CDR1 SGHDN, CDR2 FVKESK. V lost 8 bases, J lost 6 bases, and 10 bases lay in between. CDR3 loop: CASGEGAEAFF. The DNA of the CDR3 is TGTGCCAGCGGGGAGGGAGCTGAAGCTTTCTTT. Full variable domain (outside the CDR3, taken from reference TRBV14 and TRBJ1-1): EAGVTQFPSHSVIEKGQTVTLRCDPISGHDNLYWYRRVMGKEIKFLLHFVKESKQDESGMPNNRFLAERTGGTYSTLKVQPAELEDSGVYFCASGEGAEAFFGQGTRLTVV.

This clone has just one count. The rearrangement joins TRBV4-1 to TRBJ2-7; D call uncertain. Germline loops: CDR1 MGHRA, CDR2 YSYEKL. The CDR3 is 14 amino acids. V lost 0 bases, J lost 0 bases, and 6 bases lay in between. DNA for the CDR3: TGCGCCAGCAGCCAAGACGGTAGCTCCTACGAGCAGTACTTC. Its protein product is CASSQDGSSYEQYF.

The V call is TRBV5-1, the J call TRBJ2-1; the D is unclear. This CDR3 has 11 amino acids. The germline V gene encodes CDR1 SGHRS and CDR2 YFSETQ. Trimming pared 4 bases from V and 11 bases from J, leaving 10 bases between. The CDR3 region has the DNA TGCGCCAGCAGCCTCGAGTGGAAGCAGTTCTTC. Its translation is CASSLEWKQFF.

The rearrangement joins TRBV10-3 to TRBJ1-2; D is possibly TRBD1 (5 bases). Germline-derived CDR1 and CDR2 are ENHRY and SYGVKD. The CDR3 runs to 19 residues. The ends were cut back, 4 bases at V and 4 bases at J, with 28 bases in the middle. This CDR3 reads CAISGPKNPGRIRIYGYTF. CDR3 coding DNA: TGTGCCATCAGTGGGCCCAAGAACCCGGGACGGATCAGAATCTATGGCTACACCTTC.

The chain joins TRBV10-2 to TRBJ1-2, with no clear D. There are 13 residues in the CDR3. The V end was cut by 10 bases, the J end by 0 bases, with 12 bases between. Per the germline V gene, CDR1 is WSHSY and CDR2 is SAAADI. CDR3: CATADGANYGYTF. CDR3 nucleotide sequence: TGCGCCACCGCGGACGGAGCTAACTATGGCTACACCTTC.

The J gene is TRBJ1-2, the V gene TRBV10-2, with a tentative D call TRBD1 (6 bases). CDR3 length: 17 amino acids. The V end lost 0 bases, the J end lost 4 bases, and 18 bases lay between the germline ends. Germline CDR1 and CDR2: WSHSY and SAAADI. The CDR3 region is CASSESARGVSAYGYTF. The CDR3 region has the DNA TGCGCCAGCAGTGAGTCGGCCAGGGGAGTTTCGGCCTATGGCTACACCTTC.

The chain combines TRBV4-3 with TRBJ1-5; D not resolved. The V end was cut by 4 bases, the J end by 3 bases, with 13 bases between. Looked up from germline, CDR1 is LGHNA and CDR2 is YSLEER. The CDR3 is 15 amino acids. The CDR3 is CASSRTLMINQPQHF. Written as DNA, the CDR3 is TGCGCCAGCAGCCGTACCCTGATGATCAATCAGCCCCAGCATTTT.

The chain links TRBV6-5 to TRBJ1-1; no reliable D call. CDR1 is MNHEY, CDR2 SVGAGI, per germline. The CDR3 runs 12 residues. Trimming pared 4 bases from V and 4 bases from J, leaving 7 bases between. CDR3 residues: CASSSSLTEAFF. The CDR3 DNA sequence: TGTGCCAGCAGTTCTTCCCTCACTGAAGCTTTCTTT.

Written as DNA, the CDR3 is TGTGCCAGCAGCCCCGGGACAGCTGGCTACGAGCAGTACTTC. This encodes CASSPGTAGYEQYF. V gene TRBV5-5 combines with J gene TRBJ2-7; TRBD1 agrees at 7 bases. The CDR3 loop spans 14 amino acids. V dropped 4 bases and J dropped 3; count of bases not matched to a gene: 7. The germline V gene encodes CDR1 SGHKS and CDR2 YYEKEE (reference sequence).

The chain has TRBV12-5 and TRBJ1-2; no firm D call. In germline, CDR1 is LGHNT, CDR2 FRNRAP. The CDR3 covers 10 residues. With 4 bases removed from V and 7 bases from J, the gap between germline ends came to 4 bases. The CDR3: CASGSGGYTF. The DNA for the CDR3 is TGTGCTAGTGGTTCGGGTGGCTACACCTTC.

J is TRBJ2-7 and V is TRBV28; TRBD1 matches at 12 bases. J lost 6 bases, V lost 7 bases, and 19 bases had no gene match. The length of the CDR3 is 18 residues. The germline V gene encodes CDR1 MDHEN and CDR2 SYDVKM. Here the CDR3 reads CASIPVTGTGGTLREQYF. The CDR3 DNA reads as TGTGCCAGCATTCCCGTAACCGGGACAGGGGGCACGTTGCGCGAGCAGTACTTC.